This TCR beta chain was sequenced during a study of long-term antiretroviral therapy in people with HIV. General study results and limits: Diversity went up after ART and still fell short of transplant donor controls.

Clinicians in the United States treated all participants with HIV. The cryopreserved samples used held roughly 0.95-10 million PBMC prior to extraction of DNA. The CDR3 consists of 11 residues. The V and J ends lost 2 bases and 11 bases respectively, with 9 bases between them. Germline assignment: CDR1 LNHDA and CDR2 SQIVND (reference sequence). The run of the v3.0 immunoSEQ assay was at survey level. A per-sample goal of roughly 40,000-50,000 T-cell genomes was targeted by sequencing. Produced via immunoSEQ multiplex PCR; TCRdb's table is partial and in-frame only. Of 30,000 or so clones listed, 93% were seen once; the top ten hold 6% to 7%. As for this clone: Its antigen is unknown.

V gene TRBV19 combines with J gene TRBJ1-1; unclear D gene. Material: unsorted PBMCs, obtained roughly 6.5 years after starting antiretroviral therapy. The clonotype originates from a woman in her thirties or forties with HIV. The CDR3 bases are TGTGCCAGTAGTATATCCGGGTGGGCTTTCTTT. It encodes CASSISGWAFF.